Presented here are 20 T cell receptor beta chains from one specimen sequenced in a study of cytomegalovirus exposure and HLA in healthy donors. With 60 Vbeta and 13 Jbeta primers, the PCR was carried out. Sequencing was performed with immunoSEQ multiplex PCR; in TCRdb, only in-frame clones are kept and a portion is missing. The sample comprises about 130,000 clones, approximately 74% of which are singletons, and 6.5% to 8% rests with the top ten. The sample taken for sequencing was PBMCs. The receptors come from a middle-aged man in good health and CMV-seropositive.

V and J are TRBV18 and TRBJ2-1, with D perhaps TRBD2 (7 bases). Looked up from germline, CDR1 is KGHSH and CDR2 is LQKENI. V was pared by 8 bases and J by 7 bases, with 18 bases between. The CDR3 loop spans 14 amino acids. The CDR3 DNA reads TGTGCCAGCCGACAAGGGGGAGGGCCGAATGAGCAGTTCTTC. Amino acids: CASRQGGGPNEQFF. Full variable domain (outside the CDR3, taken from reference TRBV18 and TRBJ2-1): NAGVMQNPRHLVRRRGQEARLRCSPMKGHSHVYWYRQLPEEGLKFMVYLQKENIIDESGMPKERFSAEFPKEGPSILRIQQVVRGDSAAYFCASRQGGGPNEQFFGPGTRLTVL.

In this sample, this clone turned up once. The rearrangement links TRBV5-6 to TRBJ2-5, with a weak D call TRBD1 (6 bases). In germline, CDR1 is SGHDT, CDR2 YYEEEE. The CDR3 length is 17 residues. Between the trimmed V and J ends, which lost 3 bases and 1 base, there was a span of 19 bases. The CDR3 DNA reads TGTGCCAGCAGCTCGATTGGCACGGACAGATTCCAAGAGACCCAGTACTTC. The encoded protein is CASSSIGTDRFQETQYF.

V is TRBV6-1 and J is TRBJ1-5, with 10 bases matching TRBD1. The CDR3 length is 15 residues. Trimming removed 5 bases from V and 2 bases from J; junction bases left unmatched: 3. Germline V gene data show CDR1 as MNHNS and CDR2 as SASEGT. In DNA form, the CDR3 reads TGTGCCAGCAGTCCGACAGGGGGCGGCAATCAGCCCCAGCATTTT. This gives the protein CASSPTGGGNQPQHF.

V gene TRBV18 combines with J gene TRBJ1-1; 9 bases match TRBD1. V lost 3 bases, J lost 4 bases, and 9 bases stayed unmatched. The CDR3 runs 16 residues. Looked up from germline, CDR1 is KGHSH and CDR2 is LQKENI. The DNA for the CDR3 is TGTGCCAGCTCACCGGTTGACAGGGGGTTAGGCACTGAAGCTTTCTTT. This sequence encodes CASSPVDRGLGTEAFF.

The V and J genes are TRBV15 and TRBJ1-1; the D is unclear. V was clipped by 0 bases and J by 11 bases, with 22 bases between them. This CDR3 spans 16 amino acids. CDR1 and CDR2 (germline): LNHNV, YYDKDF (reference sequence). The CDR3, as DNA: TGTGCCACCAGCAGAGATTTATTCGGCGGTCGGGTTCGGGCTTTCTTT. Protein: CATSRDLFGGRVRAFF.

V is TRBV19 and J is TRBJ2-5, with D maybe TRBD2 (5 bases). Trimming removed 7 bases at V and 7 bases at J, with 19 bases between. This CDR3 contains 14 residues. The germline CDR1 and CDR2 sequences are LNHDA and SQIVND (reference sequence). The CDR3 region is CASTPTGTTGTQYF. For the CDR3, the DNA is TGTGCCAGTACCCCAACGGGAACCACGGGGACCCAGTACTTC.

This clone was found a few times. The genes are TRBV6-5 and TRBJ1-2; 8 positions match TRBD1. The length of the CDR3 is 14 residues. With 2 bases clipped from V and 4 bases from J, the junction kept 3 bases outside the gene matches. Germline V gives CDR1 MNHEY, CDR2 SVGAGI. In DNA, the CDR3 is TGTGCCAGCAGTTACGCAGGGGGCACCTATGGCTACACCTTC. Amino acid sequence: CASSYAGGTYGYTF.

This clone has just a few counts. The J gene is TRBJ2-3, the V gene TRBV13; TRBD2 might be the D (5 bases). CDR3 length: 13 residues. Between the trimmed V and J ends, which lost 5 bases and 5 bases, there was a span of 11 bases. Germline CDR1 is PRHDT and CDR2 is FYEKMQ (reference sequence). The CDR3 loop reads CASSPLEVDTQYF. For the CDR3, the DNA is TGTGCCAGCAGCCCCCTGGAGGTAGATACGCAGTATTTT.

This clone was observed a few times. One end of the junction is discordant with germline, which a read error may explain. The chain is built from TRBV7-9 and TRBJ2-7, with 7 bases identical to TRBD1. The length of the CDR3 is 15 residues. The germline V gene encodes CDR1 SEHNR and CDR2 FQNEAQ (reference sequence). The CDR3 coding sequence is TGTTCCAGCAGCTTGCCCGGGACAGCCAAGGGCGAGCAGTACTTC. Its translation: CSSSLPGTAKGEQYF. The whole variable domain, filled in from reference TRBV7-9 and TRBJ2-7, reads DTGVSQNPRHKITKRGQNVTFRCDPISEHNRLYWYRQTLGQGPEFLTYFQNEAQLEKSRLLSDRFSAERPKGSFSTLEIQRTEQGDSAMYLCSSSLPGTAKGEQYFGPGTRLTVT.

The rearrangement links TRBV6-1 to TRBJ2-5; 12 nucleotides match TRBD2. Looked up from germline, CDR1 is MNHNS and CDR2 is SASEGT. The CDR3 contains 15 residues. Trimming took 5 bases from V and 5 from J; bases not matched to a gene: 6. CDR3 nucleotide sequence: TGTGCCAGCAGTACTACTAGCGGGGGGCCGGAGACCCAGTACTTC. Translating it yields CASSTTSGGPETQYF.

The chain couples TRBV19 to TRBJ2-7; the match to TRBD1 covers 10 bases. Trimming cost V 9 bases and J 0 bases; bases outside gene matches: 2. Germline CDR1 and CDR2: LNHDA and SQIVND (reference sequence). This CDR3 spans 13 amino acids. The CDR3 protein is CASRDRGSYEQYF. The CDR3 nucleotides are TGTGCCAGCCGGGACAGGGGCTCCTACGAGCAGTACTTC.

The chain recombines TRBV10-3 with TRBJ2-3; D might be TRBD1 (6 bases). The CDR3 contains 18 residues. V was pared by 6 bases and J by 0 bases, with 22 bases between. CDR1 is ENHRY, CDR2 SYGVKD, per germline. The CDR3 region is CAISRGWTDGSSTDTQYF. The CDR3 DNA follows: TGTGCCATCAGCAGGGGTTGGACGGACGGCTCTAGCACAGATACGCAGTATTTT.

Here the CDR3 DNA reads TGTGCCAGCAGCTTCAGGGAGGGCACTGAAGCTTTCTTT. Translation: CASSFREGTEAFF. This chain connects TRBV7-6 to TRBJ1-1, with D perhaps TRBD1 (5 bases). There are 13 residues in the CDR3. Looked up from germline, CDR1 is SGHVS and CDR2 is FNYEAQ. V shed 3 bases and J shed 4 bases, with 9 bases lying between them.

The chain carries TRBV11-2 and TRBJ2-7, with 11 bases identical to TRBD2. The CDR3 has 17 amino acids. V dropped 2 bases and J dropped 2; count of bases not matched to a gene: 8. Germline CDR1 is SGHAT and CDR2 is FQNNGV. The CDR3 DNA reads TGTGCCAGCAGCTTACTAGCGGGGGGCCTTAATCCCTACGAGCAGTACTTC. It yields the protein CASSLLAGGLNPYEQYF.

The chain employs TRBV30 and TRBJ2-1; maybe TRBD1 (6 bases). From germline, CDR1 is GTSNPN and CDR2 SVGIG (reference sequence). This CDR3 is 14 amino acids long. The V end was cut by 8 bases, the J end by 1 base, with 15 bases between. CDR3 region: CAVYRERSYNEQFF. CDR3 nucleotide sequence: TGTGCCGTCTACAGGGAGCGGTCCTACAATGAGCAGTTCTTC.

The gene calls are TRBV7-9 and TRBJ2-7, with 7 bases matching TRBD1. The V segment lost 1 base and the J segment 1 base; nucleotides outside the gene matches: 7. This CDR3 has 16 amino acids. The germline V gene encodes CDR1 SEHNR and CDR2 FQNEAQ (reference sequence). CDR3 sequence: CASSLDVRDRSYEQYF. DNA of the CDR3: TGTGCCAGCAGCTTAGACGTCCGGGACAGATCCTACGAGCAGTACTTC.

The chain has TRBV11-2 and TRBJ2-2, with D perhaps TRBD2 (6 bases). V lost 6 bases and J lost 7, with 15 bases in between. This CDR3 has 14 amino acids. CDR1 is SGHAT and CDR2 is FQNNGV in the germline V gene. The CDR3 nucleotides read TGTGCCAGCAGGGCAACGGGGGAGGTCGGGGAGCTGTTTTTT. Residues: CASRATGEVGELFF.

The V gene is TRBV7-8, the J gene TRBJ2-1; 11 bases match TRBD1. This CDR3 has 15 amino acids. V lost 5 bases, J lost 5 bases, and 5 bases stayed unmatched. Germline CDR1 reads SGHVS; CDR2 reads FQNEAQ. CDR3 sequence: CASSLRDRGDNEQFF. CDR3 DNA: TGTGCCAGCAGCCTCCGGGACAGGGGGGACAATGAGCAGTTCTTC.

In DNA, the CDR3 is TGTGCCACCGCCGTGGAGGGCGACAGTAAGGCTTTCTTT. The encoded protein is CATAVEGDSKAFF. This chain connects TRBV15 to TRBJ1-1; possibly TRBD1 for D (5 bases). The V end was cut by 8 bases, the J end by 11 bases, with 21 bases between. The CDR3 has 13 amino acids. CDR1 and CDR2 from the germline V gene are LNHNV and YYDKDF (reference sequence).

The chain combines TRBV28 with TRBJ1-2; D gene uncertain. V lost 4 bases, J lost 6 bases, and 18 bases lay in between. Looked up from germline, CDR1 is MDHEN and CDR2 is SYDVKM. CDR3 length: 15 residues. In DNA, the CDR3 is TGTGCCAGCAGTTCTTGGACCCGCGCGGGCCATGGCTACACCTTC. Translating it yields CASSSWTRAGHGYTF.